This TCR beta chain was captured in a study of cytomegalovirus exposure and HLA in healthy donors. CDR1 and CDR2 (germline): SGHAT, FQNNGV. CDR3 length: 17 residues. The V gene lost 2 bases and the J gene lost 1 base, with 17 bases spanning the gap. Clones were sequenced by immunoSEQ multiplex PCR, and TCRdb holds only the in-frame ones, with some missing. The table lists roughly 120,000 clones, approximately 90% of them singletons, with about 4.5% in the top ten. This TCR was recovered from a man between 18 and 35 years old in good health and CMV-seropositive. Sample: PBMCs. This rearrangement joins TRBV11-2 to TRBJ2-5; TRBD1 is a possible D gene (5 bases). The DNA of the CDR3 is TGTGCCAGCAGCTTAAAGGTTCAGGGCTACTCCCAAGAGACCCAGTACTTC. Amino acid sequence: CASSLKVQGYSQETQYF.